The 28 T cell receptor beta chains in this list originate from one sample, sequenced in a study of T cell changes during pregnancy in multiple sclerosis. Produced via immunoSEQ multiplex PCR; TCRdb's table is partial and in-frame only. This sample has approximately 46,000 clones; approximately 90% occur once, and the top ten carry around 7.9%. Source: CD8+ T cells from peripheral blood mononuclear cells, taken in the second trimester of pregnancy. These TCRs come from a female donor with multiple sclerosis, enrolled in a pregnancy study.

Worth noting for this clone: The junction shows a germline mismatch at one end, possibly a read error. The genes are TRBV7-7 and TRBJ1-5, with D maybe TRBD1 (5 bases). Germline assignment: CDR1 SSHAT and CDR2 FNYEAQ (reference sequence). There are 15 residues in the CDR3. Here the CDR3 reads CASSSLVTANQPQHF. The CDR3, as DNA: TGTGCTAGCAGCTCCCTAGTGACAGCCAATCAGCCCCAGCATTTT. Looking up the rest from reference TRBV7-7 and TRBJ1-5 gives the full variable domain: GAGVSQSPRYKVTKRGQDVTLRCDPISSHATLYWYQQALGQGPEFLTYFNYEAQPDKSGLPSDRFSAERPEGSISTLTIQRTEQRDSAMYRCASSSLVTANQPQHFGDGTRLSIL.

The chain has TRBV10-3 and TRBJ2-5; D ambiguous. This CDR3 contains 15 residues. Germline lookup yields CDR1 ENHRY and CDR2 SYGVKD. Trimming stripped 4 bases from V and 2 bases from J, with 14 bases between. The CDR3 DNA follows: TGTGCCATCAGTGGTTCCGGCGAGCGTCAAGAGACCCAGTACTTC. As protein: CAISGSGERQETQYF.

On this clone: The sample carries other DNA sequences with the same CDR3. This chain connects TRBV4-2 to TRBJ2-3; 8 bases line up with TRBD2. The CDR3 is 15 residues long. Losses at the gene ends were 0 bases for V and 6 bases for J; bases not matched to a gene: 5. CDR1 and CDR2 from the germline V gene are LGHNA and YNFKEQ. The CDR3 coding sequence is TGTGCCAGCAGCCAAGATCGGGGGGGGCCGGATACGCAGTATTTT. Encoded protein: CASSQDRGGPDTQYF.

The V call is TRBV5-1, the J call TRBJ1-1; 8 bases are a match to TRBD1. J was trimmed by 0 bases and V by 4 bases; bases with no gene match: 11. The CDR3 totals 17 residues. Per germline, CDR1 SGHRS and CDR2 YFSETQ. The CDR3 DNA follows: TGCGCCAGCAGCCCCCCCAGGACAGGGATGATGAACACTGAAGCTTTCTTT. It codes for CASSPPRTGMMNTEAFF.

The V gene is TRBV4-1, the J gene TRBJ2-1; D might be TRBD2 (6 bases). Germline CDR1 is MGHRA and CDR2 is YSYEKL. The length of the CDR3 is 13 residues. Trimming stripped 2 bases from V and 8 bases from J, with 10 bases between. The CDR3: CASSQSGGYEQFF. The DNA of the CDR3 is TGCGCCAGCAGCCAATCCGGGGGTTATGAGCAGTTCTTC.

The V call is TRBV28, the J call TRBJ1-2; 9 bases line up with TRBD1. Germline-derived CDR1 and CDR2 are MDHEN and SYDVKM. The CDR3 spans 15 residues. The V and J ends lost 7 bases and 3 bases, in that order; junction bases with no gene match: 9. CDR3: CASTYPGDRDYGYTF. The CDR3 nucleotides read TGTGCCAGCACCTACCCGGGGGACAGGGACTATGGCTACACCTTC.

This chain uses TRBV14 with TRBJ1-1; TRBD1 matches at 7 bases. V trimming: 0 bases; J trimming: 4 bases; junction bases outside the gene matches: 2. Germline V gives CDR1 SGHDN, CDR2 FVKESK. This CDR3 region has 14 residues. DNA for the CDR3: TGTGCCAGCAGCCAAGAAGCAGGGGGCACTGAAGCTTTCTTT. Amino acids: CASSQEAGGTEAFF.

CDR3 residues: CASRGNTEAFF. Here the CDR3 DNA reads TGTGCCAGCCGGGGGAACACTGAAGCTTTCTTT. V is TRBV2 and J is TRBJ1-1; no reliable D call. This CDR3 spans 11 amino acids. Germline CDR1 SNHLY, CDR2 FYNNEI. Trimming took off 8 bases at V and 1 base at J, with 5 bases between the two ends.

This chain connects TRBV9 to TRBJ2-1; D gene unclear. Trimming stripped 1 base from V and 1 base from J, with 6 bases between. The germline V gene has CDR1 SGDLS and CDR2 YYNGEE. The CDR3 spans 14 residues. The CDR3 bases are TGTGCCAGCAGCGTATACTTTTCCTACAATGAGCAGTTCTTC. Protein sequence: CASSVYFSYNEQFF.

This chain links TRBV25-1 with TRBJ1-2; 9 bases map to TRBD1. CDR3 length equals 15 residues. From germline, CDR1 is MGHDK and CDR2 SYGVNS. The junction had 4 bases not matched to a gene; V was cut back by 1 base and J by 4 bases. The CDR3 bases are TGTGCCAGCAGTGAATGGGGACAGGGTGGCTATGGCTACACCTTC. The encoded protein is CASSEWGQGGYGYTF.

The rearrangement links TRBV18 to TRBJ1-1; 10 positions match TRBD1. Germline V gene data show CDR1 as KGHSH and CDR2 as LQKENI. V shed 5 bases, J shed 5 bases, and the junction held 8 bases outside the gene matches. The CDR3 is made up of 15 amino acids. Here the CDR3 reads CASSTGQGWRTEAFF. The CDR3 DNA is TGTGCCAGCTCAACGGGACAGGGGTGGAGGACTGAAGCTTTCTTT.

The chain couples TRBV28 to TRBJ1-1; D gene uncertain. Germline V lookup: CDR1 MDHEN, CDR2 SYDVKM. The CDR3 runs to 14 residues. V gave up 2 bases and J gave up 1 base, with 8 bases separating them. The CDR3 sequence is CASSLRTPNTEAFF. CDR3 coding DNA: TGTGCCAGCAGTTTAAGGACTCCGAACACTGAAGCTTTCTTT.

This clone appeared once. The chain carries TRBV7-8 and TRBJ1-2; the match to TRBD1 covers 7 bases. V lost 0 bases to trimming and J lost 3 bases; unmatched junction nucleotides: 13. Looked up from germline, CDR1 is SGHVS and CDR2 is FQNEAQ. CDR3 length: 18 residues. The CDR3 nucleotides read TGTGCCAGCAGCTTAGCGACAGGGCCCGGGGTCATAGACTATGGCTACACCTTC. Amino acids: CASSLATGPGVIDYGYTF.

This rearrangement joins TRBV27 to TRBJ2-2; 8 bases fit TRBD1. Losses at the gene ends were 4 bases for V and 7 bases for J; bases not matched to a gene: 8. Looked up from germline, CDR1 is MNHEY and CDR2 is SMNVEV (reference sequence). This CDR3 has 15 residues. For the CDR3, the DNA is TGTGCCAGCAGTTACCCAGGGGGCGCCGGCGGGGAGCTGTTTTTT. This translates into CASSYPGGAGGELFF.

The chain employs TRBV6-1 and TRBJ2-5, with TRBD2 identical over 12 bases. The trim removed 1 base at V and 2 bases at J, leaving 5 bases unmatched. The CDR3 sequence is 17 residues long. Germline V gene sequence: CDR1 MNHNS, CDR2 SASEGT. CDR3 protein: CASSEVPSGGGQETQYF. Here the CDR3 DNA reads TGTGCCAGCAGTGAAGTCCCTAGCGGGGGGGGACAAGAGACCCAGTACTTC.

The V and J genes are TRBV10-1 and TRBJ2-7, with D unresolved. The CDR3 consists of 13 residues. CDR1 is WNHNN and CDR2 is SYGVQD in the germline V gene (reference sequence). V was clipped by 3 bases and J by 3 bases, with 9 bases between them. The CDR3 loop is CASSDPPDYEQYF. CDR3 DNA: TGCGCCAGCAGTGACCCCCCAGACTACGAGCAGTACTTC.

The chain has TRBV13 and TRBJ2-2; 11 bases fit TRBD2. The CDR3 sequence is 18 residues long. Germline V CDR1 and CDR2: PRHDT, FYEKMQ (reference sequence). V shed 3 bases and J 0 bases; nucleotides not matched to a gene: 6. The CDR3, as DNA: TGTGCCAGCAGCTTCATTTCTAGCGGGGGGTCGAACACCGGGGAGCTGTTTTTT. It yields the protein CASSFISSGGSNTGELFF.

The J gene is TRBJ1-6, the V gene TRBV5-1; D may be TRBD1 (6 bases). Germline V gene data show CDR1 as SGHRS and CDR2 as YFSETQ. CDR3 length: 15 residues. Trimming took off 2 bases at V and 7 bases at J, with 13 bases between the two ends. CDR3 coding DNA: TGCGCCAGCAGCTTAAAACCGGACAGAAATTCACCCCTCCACTTT. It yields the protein CASSLKPDRNSPLHF.

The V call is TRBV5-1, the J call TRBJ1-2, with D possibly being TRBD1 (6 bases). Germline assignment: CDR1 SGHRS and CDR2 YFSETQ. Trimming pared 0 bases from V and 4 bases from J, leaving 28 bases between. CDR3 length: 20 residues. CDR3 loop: CASSLGGGHAMETAAYGYTF. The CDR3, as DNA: TGCGCCAGCAGCTTGGGCGGGGGACACGCGATGGAGACAGCGGCCTATGGCTACACCTTC.

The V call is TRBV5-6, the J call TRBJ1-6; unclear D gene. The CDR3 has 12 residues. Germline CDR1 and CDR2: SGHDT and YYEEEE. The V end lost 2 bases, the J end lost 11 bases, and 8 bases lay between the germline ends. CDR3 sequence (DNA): TGTGCCAGCAGCTTCGGAGATGCACCCCTCCACTTT. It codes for CASSFGDAPLHF.

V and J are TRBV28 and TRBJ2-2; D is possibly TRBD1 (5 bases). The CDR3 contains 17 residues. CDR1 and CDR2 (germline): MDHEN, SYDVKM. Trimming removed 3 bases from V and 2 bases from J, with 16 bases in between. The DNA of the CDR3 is TGTGCCAGCAGTTTTTTCCAGGGATTCCCAAACACCGGGGAGCTGTTTTTT. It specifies CASSFFQGFPNTGELFF.

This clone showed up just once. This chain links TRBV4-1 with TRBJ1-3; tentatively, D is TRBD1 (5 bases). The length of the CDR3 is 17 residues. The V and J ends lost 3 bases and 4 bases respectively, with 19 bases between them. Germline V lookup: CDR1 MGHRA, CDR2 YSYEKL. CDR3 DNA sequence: TGCGCCAGCAGCCACCTAGCAAGGCCGGGACTGGGAAACACCATATATTTT. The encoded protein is CASSHLARPGLGNTIYF.

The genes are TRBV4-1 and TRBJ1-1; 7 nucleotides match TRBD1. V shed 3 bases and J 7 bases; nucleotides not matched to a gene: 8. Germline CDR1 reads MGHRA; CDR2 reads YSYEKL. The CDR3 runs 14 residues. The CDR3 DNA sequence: TGCGCCAGCAGCCAGCCGGGACAGCTCTTTGAAGCTTTCTTT. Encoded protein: CASSQPGQLFEAFF.

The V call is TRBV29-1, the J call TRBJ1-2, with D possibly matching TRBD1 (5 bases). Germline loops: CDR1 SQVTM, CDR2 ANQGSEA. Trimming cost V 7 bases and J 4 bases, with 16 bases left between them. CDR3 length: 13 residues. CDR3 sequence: CSAKVDSIYGYTF. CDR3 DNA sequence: TGCAGCGCGAAAGTCGACAGCATCTATGGCTACACCTTC.

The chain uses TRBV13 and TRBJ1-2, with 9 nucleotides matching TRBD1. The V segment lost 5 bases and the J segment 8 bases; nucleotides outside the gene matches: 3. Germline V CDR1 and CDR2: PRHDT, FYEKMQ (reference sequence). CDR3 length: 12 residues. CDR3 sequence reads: CASSGQGTGYTF. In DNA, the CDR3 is TGTGCCAGCAGCGGACAGGGGACCGGCTACACCTTC.

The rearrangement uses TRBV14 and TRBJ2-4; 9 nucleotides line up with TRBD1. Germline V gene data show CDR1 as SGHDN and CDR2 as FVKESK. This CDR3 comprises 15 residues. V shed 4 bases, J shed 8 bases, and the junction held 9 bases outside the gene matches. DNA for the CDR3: TGTGCCAGCAGCCCTACAGGGGGCCTTTTTGACATTCAGTACTTC. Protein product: CASSPTGGLFDIQYF.

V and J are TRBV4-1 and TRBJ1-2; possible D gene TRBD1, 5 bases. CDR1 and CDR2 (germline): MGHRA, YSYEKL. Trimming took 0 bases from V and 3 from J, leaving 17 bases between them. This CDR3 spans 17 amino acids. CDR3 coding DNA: TGCGCCAGCAGCCAAGACCCGGGGGGGGAGGCGGACTATGGCTACACCTTC. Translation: CASSQDPGGEADYGYTF.

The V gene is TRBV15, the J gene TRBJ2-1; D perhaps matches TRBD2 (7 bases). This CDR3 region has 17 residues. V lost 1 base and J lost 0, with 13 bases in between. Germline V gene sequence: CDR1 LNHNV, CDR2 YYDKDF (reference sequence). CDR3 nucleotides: TGTGCCACCAGCAGAGCGGGGGGCCCTAGCTCCTACAATGAGCAGTTCTTC. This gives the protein CATSRAGGPSSYNEQFF.